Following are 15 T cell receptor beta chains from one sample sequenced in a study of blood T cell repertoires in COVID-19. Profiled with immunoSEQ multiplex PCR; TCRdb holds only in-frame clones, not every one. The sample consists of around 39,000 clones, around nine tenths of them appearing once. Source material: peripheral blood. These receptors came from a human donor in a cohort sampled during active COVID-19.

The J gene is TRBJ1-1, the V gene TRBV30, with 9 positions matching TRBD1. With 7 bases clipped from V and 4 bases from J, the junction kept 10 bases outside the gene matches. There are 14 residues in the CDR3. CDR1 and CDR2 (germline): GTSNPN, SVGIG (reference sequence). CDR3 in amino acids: CAFTPGTGITEAFF. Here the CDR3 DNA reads TGTGCCTTTACCCCCGGGACAGGGATCACTGAAGCTTTCTTT.

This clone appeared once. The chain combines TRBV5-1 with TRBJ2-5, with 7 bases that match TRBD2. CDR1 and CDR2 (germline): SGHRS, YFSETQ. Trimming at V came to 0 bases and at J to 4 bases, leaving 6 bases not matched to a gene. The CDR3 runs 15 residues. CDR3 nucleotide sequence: TGCGCCAGCAGCTTGGGGGAGGGCTTGGCAGAGACCCAGTACTTC. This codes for CASSLGEGLAETQYF.

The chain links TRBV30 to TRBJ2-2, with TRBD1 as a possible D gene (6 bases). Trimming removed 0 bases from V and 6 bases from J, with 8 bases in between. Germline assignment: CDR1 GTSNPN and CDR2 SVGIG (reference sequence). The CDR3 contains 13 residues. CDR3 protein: CAWSVTGSGELFF. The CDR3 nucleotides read TGTGCCTGGAGTGTTACAGGGTCCGGGGAGCTGTTTTTT.

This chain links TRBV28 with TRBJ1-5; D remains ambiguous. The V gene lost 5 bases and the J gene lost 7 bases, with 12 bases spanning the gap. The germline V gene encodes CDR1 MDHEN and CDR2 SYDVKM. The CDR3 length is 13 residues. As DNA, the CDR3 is TGTGCCAGCAGTACTACAACGGAGCAGCCCCAGCATTTT. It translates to CASSTTTEQPQHF.

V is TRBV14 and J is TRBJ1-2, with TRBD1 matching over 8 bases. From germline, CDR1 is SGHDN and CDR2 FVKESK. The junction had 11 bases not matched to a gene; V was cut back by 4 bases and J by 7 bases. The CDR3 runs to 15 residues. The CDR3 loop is CASSPYRTGRVGYTF. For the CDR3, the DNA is TGTGCCAGCAGCCCATATCGGACAGGGCGGGTTGGCTACACCTTC.

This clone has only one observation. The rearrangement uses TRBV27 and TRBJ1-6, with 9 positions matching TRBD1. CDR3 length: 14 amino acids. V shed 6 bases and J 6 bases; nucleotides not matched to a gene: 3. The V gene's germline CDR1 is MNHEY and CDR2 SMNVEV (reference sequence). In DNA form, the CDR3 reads TGTGCCAGCAGCACGGGACAGGGTAATTCACCCCTCCACTTT. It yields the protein CASSTGQGNSPLHF.

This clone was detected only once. This CDR3 reads CASSLAGTGYEQYF. The CDR3 bases are TGTGCCAGCAGCTTAGCGGGGACAGGGTACGAGCAGTACTTC. The chain links TRBV7-8 to TRBJ2-7; 9 bases are shared with TRBD1. With V trimmed by 0 bases and J by 4 bases, 1 base remained unmatched. CDR1 is SGHVS and CDR2 is FQNEAQ in the germline V gene. CDR3 length: 14 residues.

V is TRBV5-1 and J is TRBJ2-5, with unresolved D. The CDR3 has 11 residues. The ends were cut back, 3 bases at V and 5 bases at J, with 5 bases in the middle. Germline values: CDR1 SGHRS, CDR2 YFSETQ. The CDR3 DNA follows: TGCGCCAGCAGCTGGCTGGAGACCCAGTACTTC. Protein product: CASSWLETQYF.

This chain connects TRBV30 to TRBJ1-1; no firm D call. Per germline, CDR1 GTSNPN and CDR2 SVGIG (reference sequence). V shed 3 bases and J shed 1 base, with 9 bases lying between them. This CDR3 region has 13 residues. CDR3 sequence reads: CAWRSGGNTEAFF. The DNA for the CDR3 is TGTGCCTGGAGGTCGGGAGGGAACACTGAAGCTTTCTTT. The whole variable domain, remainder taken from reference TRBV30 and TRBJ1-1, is SQTIHQWPATLVQPVGSPLSLECTVEGTSNPNLYWYRQAAGRGLQLLFYSVGIGQISSEVPQNLSASRPQDRQFILSSKKLLLSDSGFYLCAWRSGGNTEAFFGQGTRLTVV.

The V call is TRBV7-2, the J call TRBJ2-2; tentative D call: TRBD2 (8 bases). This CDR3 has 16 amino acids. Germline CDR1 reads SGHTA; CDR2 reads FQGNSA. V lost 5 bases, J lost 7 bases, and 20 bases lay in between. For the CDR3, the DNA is TGTGCCAGCAGCCAGGGGGGGACTAGTGGCTACGGGGAGCTGTTTTTT. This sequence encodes CASSQGGTSGYGELFF.

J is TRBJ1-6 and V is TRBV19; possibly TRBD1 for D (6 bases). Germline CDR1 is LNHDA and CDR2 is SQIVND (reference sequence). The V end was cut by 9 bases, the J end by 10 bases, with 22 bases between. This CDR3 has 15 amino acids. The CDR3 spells CASRGRGGGWSPLHF. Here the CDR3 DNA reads TGTGCCAGCCGAGGGAGGGGTGGGGGCTGGTCACCCCTCCACTTT.

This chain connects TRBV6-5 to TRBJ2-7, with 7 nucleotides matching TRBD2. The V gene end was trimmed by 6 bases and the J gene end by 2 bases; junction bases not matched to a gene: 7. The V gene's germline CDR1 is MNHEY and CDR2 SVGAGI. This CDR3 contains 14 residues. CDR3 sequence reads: CASSQAGIAYEQYF. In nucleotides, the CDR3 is TGTGCCAGCAGCCAAGCGGGGATAGCCTACGAGCAGTACTTC.

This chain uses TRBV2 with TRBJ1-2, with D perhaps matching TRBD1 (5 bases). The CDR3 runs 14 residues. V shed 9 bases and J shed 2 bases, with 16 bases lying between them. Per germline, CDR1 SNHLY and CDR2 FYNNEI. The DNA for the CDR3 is TGTGCCAGGGGAGGAAGGGGTTTCAACTATGGCTACACCTTC. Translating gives CARGGRGFNYGYTF.

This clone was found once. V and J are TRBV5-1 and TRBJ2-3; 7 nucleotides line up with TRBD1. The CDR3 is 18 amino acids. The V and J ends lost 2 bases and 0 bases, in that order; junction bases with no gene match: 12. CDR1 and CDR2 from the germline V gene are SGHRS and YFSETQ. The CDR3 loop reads CASSFGALGQTSTDTQYF. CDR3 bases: TGCGCCAGCAGCTTTGGGGCCCTGGGACAGACTAGCACAGATACGCAGTATTTT.

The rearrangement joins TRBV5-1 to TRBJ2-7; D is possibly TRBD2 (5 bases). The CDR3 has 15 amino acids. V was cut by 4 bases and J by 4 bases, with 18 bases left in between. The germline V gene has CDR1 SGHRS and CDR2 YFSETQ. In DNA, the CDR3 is TGCGCCAGCAGCCGAGGCCCCACGGGATTTTACGAGCAGTACTTC. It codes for CASSRGPTGFYEQYF.